The clone carrying this T cell receptor beta chain was seen a few times. This sample was included in a study of T cells in Graves' hyperthyroidism and ophthalmopathy. Template material for amplifying TCR beta CDR3 regions consisted of RNA transcripts. The TCR CDR3 was amplified in a first-round RT-PCR using the HTBI primer set. TCRdb processed the multiplex PCR reads anew with MiXCR; each CDR3 protein has one entry. Among 350,000 to 400,000 distinct CDR3 sequences, approximately 17% were seen once, and the ten largest hold 35% to 45%. This CDR3 contains 15 residues. The V gene's germline CDR1 is SGDLS and CDR2 YYNGEE. J lost 4 bases, V lost 0 bases, and 5 bases had no gene match. The diagnostic basis comprised clinical symptoms, serum thyroxine and TRAb, thyroid ultrasound and orbital computed tomography.

The sample was blood. The gene calls are TRBV9 and TRBJ1-1; 8 nucleotides line up with TRBD1. The clonotype was recovered from a man between 18 and 35 years old with Graves' ophthalmopathy. The DNA of the CDR3 is TGTGCCAGCAGCGTAGCTGGAGGGACAGGCACTGAAGCTTTCTTT. It is translated as CASSVAGGTGTEAFF.